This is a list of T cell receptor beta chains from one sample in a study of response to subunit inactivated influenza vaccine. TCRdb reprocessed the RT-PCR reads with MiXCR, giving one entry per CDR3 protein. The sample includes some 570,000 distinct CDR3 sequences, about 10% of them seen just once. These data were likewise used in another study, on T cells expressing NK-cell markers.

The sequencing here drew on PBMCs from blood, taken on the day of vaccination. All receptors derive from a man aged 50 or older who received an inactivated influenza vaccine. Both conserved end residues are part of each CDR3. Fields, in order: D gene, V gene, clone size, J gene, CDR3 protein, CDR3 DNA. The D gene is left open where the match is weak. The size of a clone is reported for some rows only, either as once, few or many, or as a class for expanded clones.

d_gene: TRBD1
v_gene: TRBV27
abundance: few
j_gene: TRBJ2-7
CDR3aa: CASSFRTGGRTYEQYF
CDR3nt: TGTGCCAGCAGTTTCCGAACAGGGGGCCGCACCTACGAGCAGTACTTC

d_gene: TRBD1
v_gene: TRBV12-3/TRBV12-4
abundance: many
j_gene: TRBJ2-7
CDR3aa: CASSDTRDRTGLYEQYF
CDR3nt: TGTGCCAGCAGCGACACCCGGGATCGGACAGGGCTCTACGAGCAGTACTTC

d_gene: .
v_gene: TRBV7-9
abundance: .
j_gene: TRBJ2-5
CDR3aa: CASNPASSIGETQYF
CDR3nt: TGTGCCAGCAATCCTGCTTCTTCCATCGGGGAGACCCAGTACTTC

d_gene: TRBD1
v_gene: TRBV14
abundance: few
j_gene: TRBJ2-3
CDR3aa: CASSQRGTGADTQYF
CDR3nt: TGTGCCAGCAGCCAAAGGGGGACAGGGGCAGATACGCAGTATTTT

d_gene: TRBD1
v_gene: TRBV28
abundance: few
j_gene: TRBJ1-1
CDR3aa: CASSRGQVSEAFF
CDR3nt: TGTGCCAGCAGTCGGGGACAGGTTTCTGAAGCTTTCTTT

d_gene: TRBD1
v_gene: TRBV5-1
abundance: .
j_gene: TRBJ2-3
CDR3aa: CASSPGQGWNTQYF
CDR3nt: TGCGCCAGCAGCCCCGGACAGGGTTGGAATACGCAGTATTTT

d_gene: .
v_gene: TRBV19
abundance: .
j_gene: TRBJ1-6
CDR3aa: CASSDSSGSPLHF
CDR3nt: TGTGCCAGTAGCGACTCGTCGGGCTCACCCCTCCACTTT

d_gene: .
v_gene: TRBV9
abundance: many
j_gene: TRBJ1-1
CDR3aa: CASSAPPTTEAFF
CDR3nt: TGTGCCAGCAGCGCCCCCCCAACCACTGAAGCTTTCTTT

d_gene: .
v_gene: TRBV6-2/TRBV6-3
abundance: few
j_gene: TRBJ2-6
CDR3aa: CASSDTGSGANVLTF
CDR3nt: TGTGCCAGCAGTGACACCGGGTCTGGGGCCAACGTCCTGACTTTC

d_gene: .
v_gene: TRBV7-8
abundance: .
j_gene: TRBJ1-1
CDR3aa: CASSLAPKAVEAFF
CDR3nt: TGTGCCAGCAGCTTAGCGCCGAAGGCGGTTGAAGCTTTCTTT

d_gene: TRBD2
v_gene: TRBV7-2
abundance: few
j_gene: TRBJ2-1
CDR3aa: CASSPGGTRYNEQFF
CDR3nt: TGTGCCAGCAGTCCCGGGGGGACTAGATACAATGAGCAGTTCTTC

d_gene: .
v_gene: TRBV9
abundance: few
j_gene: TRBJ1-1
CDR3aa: CASSVGAENTEAFF
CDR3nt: TGTGCCAGCAGCGTAGGGGCAGAGAACACTGAAGCTTTCTTT

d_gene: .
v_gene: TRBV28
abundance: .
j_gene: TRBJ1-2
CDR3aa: CASSFRPRERDYGYTF
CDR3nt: TGTGCCAGCAGTTTCCGACCAAGGGAAAGGGACTATGGCTACACCTTC

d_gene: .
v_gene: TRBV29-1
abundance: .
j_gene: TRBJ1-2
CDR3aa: CSVLQGGGYTF
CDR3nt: TGCAGCGTTCTCCAGGGAGGGGGCTACACCTTC

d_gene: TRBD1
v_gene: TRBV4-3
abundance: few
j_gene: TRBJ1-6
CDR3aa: CASSQDLTGASSPLHF
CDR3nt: TGCGCCAGCAGCCAAGATCTTACAGGGGCAAGTTCACCCCTCCACTTT

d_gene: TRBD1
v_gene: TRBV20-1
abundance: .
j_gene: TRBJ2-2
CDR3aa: CSVTGANTGELFF
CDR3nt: TGCAGTGTCACAGGGGCTAACACCGGGGAGCTGTTTTTT

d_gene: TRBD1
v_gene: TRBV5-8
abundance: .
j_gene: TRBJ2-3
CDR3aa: CASSPHRGSDTQYF
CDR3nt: TGTGCCAGCAGCCCCCACAGGGGTTCAGATACGCAGTATTTT

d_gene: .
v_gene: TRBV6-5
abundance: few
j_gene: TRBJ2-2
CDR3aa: CASSYSALTNTGELFF
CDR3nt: TGTGCCAGCAGTTACTCGGCGTTGACTAACACCGGGGAGCTGTTTTTT

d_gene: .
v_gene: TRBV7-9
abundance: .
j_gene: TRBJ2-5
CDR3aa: CATLPGHQETQYF
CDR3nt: TGTGCCACCCTACCGGGACACCAAGAGACCCAGTACTTC

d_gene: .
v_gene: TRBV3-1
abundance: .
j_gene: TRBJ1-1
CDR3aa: CASSNLGRLEAFF
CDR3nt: TGTGCCAGCAGCAACCTGGGGCGATTGGAAGCTTTCTTT

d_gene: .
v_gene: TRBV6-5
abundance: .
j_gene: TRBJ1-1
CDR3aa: CASSTEQGRLFTEAFF
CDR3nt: TGTGCCAGCAGTACCGAGCAGGGGCGGCTCTTCACTGAAGCTTTCTTT

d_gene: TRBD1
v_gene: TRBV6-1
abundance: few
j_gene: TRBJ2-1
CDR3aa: CASRRDRGGSYNEQFF
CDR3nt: TGTGCCAGCAGGCGGGACAGGGGAGGGTCCTACAATGAGCAGTTCTTC

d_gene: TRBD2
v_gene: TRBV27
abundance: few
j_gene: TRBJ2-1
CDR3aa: CASSYGLAGEVGSYNEQFF
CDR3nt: TGTGCCAGCAGCTATGGACTAGCGGGAGAAGTCGGCTCCTACAATGAGCAGTTCTTC

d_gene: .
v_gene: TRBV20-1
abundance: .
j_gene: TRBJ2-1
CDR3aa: CSARGLMGLAYNEQFF
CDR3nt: TGCAGTGCTAGAGGCTTGATGGGGTTGGCCTACAATGAGCAGTTCTTC

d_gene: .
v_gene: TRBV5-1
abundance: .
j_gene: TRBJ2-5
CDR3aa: CASSTPSQETQYF
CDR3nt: TGCGCCAGCAGCACCCCGTCCCAAGAGACCCAGTACTTC

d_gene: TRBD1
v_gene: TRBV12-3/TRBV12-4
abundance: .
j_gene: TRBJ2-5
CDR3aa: CASSTGTGSTQYF
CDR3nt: TGTGCCAGCAGCACCGGGACAGGGTCGACCCAGTACTTC

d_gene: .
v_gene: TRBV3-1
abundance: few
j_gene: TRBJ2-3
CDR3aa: CASSQPGLSTDTQYF
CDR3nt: TGTGCCAGCAGCCAACCAGGACTGAGCACAGATACGCAGTATTTT

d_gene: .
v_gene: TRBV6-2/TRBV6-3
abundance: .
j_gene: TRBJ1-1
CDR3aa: CASSLTLYTEAFF
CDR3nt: TGTGCCAGCAGTCTTACTTTGTACACTGAAGCTTTCTTT

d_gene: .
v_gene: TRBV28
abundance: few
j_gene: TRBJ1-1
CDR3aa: CASRGWDTEAFF
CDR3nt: TGTGCCAGCAGAGGGTGGGACACTGAAGCTTTCTTT

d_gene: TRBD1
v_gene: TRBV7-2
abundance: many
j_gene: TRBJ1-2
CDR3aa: CASSLATGVGYTF
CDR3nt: TGTGCCAGCAGCTTAGCAACAGGGGTTGGCTACACCTTC

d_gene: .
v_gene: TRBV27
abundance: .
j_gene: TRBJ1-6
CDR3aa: CASSYGGNSPLHF
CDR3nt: TGTGCCAGCAGTTACGGAGGGAATTCACCCCTCCACTTT

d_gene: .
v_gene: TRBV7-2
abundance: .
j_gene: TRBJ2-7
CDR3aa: CASSSLGGSAYEQYF
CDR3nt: TGTGCCAGCAGCAGCCTTGGGGGTAGCGCCTACGAGCAGTACTTC

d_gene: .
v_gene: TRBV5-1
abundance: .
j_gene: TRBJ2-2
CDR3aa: CASSKDSYTGELFF
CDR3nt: TGCGCCAGCAGCAAGGACTCCTACACCGGGGAGCTGTTTTTT

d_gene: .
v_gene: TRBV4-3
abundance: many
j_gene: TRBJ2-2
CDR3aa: CASSQDARGLGELFF
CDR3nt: TGCGCCAGCAGCCAAGATGCCAGGGGCCTCGGGGAGCTGTTTTTT

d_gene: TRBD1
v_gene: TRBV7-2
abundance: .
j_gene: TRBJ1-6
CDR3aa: CASSSSDRRGSPLHF
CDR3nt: TGTGCCAGCAGCTCGTCGGACAGGCGAGGTTCACCCCTCCACTTT

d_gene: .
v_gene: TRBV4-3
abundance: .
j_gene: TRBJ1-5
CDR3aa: CASSQDGRSGHQPQHF
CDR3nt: TGCGCCAGCAGCCAAGATGGCAGGTCCGGACATCAGCCCCAGCATTTT

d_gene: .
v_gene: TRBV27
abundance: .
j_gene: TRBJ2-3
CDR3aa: CASSYQTQGADTQYF
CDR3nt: TGTGCCAGCAGTTACCAAACCCAGGGCGCAGATACGCAGTATTTT

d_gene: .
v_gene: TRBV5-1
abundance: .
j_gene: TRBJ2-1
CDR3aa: CASSFEAGTYNEQFF
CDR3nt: TGCGCCAGCAGCTTTGAGGCGGGAACCTACAATGAGCAGTTCTTC

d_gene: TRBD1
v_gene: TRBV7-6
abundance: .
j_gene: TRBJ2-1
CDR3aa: CASSLVQGVVRSYNEQFF
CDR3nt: TGTGCCAGCAGCTTAGTTCAGGGGGTAGTCAGGTCCTACAATGAGCAGTTCTTC

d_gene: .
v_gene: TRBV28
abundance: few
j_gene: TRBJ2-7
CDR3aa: CASRDPRVIYEQYF
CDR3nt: TGTGCCAGCAGAGACCCCAGGGTAATATACGAGCAGTACTTC

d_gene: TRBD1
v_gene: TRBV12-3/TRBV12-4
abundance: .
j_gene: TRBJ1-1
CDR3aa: CASTGTGYTEAFF
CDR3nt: TGTGCCAGCACCGGGACAGGGTACACTGAAGCTTTCTTT